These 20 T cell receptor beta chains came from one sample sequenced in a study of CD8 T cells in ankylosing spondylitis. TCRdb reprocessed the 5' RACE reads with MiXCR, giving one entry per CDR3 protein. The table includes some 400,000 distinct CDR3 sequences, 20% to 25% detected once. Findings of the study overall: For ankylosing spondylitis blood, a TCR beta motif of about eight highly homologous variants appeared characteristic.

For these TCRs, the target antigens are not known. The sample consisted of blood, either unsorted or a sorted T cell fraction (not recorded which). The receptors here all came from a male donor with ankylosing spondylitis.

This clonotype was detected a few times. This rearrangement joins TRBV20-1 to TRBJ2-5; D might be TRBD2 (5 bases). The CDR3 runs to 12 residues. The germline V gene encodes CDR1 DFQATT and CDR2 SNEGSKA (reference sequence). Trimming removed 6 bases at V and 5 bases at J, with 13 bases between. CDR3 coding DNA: TGCAGTGCCCGCCAGGTAGCGGAGACCCAGTACTTC. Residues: CSARQVAETQYF.

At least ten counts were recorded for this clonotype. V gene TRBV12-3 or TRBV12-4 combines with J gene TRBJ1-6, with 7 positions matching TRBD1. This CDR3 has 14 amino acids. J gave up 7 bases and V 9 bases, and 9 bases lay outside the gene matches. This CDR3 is CASTRQGANSPLHF. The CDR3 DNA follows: TGTGCCAGTACCCGACAGGGAGCGAATTCACCCCTCCACTTT.

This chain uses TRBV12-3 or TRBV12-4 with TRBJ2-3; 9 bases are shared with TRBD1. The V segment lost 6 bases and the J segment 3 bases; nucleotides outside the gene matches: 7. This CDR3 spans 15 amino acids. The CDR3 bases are TGTGCCAGCAGGATACAGGGGGCGAGGACAGATACGCAGTATTTT. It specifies CASRIQGARTDTQYF.

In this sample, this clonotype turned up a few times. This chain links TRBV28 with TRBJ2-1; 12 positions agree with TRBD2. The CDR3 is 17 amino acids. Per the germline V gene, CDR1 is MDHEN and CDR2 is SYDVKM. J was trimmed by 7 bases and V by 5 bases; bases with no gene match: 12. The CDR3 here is CASSLYLAGGPRNEQFF. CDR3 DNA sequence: TGTGCCAGCAGTCTATATCTAGCGGGAGGGCCCCGAAATGAGCAGTTCTTC.

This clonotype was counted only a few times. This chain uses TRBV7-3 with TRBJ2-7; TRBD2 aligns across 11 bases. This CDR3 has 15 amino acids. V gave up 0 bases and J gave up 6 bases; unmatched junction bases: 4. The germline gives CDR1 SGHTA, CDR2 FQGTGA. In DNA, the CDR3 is TGTGCCAGCAGCTTAACCCTAGCGGGAGGTACCGAGCAGTACTTC. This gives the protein CASSLTLAGGTEQYF.

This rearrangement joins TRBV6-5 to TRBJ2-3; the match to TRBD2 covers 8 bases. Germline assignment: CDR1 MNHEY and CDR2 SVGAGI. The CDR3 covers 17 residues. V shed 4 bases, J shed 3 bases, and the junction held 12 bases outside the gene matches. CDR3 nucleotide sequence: TGTGCCAGCAGTTTCGTCGTGGGGAGCGGGGGAACAGATACGCAGTATTTT. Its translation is CASSFVVGSGGTDTQYF.

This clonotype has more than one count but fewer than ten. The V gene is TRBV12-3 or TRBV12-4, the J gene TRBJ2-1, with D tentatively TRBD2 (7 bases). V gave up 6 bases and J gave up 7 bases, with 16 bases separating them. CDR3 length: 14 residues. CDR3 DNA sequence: TGTGCCAGCAGAGAGGGGGGGGGTAGGAATGAGCAGTTCTTC. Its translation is CASREGGGRNEQFF.

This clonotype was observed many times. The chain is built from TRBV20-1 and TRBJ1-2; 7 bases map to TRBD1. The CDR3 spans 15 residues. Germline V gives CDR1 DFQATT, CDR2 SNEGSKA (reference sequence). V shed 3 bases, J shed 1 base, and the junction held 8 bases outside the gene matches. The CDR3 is CSASKRDRSNYGYTF. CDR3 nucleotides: TGCAGTGCTAGTAAGCGGGACAGAAGTAACTATGGCTACACCTTC.

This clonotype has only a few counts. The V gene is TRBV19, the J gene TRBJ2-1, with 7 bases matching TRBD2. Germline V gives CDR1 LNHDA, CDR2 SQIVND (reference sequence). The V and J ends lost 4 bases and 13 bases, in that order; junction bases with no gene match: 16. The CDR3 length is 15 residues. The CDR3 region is CASSRSGGPTLFQFF. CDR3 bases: TGTGCCAGTAGTAGGTCGGGGGGACCTACTTTGTTCCAGTTCTTC.

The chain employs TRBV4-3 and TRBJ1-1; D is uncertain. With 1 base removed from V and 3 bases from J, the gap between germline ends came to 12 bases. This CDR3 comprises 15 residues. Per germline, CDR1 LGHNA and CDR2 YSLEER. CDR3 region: CASSQGGNMYTEAFF. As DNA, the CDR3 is TGCGCCAGCAGCCAAGGCGGTAACATGTACACTGAAGCTTTCTTT.

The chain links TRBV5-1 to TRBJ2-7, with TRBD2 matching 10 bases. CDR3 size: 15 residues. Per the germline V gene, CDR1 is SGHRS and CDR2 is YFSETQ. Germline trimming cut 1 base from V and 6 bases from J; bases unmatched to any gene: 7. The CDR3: CASSLTTSGETEQYF. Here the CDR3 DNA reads TGCGCCAGCAGCTTGACCACTAGCGGGGAAACCGAGCAGTACTTC.

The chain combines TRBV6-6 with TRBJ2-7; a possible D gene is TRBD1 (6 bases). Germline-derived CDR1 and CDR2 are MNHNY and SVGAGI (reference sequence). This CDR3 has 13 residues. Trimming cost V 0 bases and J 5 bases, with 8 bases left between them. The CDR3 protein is CASSYSNRDEQYF. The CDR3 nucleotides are TGTGCCAGCAGTTACTCGAACAGGGACGAGCAGTACTTC.

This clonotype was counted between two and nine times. The CDR3 nucleotides are TGTGCCAGCAGGAGAGGGACTAGCGGGAGGCGGCCCTACGAGCAGTACTTC. Amino acid sequence: CASRRGTSGRRPYEQYF. This sequence joins TRBV6-2 or TRBV6-3 and TRBJ2-7, with 15 bases fitting TRBD2. V shed 6 bases, J shed 2 bases, and the junction held 8 bases outside the gene matches. From germline, CDR1 is MNHEY and CDR2 SVGEGT. The length of the CDR3 is 17 residues.

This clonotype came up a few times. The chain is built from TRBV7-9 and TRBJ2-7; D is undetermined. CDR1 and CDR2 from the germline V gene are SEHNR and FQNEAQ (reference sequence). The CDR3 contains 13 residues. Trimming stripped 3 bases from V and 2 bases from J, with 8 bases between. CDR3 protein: CASSFGRTYEQYF. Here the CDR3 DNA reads TGTGCCAGCAGCTTTGGCAGAACCTACGAGCAGTACTTC.

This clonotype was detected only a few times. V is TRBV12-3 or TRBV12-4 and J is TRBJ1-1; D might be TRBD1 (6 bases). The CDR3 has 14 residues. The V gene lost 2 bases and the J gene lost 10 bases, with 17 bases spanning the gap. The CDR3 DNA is TGTGCCAGCAGTTTAAGGATTCAGGGGATGAGAGCTTTCTTT. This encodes CASSLRIQGMRAFF.

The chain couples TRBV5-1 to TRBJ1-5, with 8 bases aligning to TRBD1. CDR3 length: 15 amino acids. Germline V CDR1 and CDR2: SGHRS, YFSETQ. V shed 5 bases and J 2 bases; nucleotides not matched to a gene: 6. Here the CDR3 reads CASRPDRVGNQPQHF. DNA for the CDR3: TGCGCCAGCAGACCGGACAGGGTTGGCAATCAGCCCCAGCATTTT. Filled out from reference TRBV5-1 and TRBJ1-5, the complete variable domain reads KAGVTQTPRYLIKTRGQQVTLSCSPISGHRSVSWYQQTPGQGLQFLFEYFSETQRNKGNFPGRFSGRQFSNSRSEMNVSTLELGDSALYLCASRPDRVGNQPQHFGDGTRLSIL.

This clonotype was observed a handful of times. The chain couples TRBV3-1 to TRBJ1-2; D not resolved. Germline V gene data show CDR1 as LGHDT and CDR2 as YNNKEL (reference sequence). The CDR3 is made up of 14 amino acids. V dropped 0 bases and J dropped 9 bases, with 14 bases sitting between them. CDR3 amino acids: CASSQDIRTASYTF. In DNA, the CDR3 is TGTGCCAGCAGCCAAGATATCAGGACGGCCAGCTACACCTTC.

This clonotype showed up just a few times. The CDR3 sequence is CASSTMFTGVGQPQHF. The CDR3, as DNA: TGTGCCAGCAGTACTATGTTTACAGGGGTCGGGCAGCCCCAGCATTTT. This chain links TRBV12-3 or TRBV12-4 with TRBJ1-5; 7 nucleotides align to TRBD1. CDR3 size: 16 residues. The J segment lost 7 bases and the V segment lost 5 bases, leaving 14 bases of the junction unmatched.

CDR3 nucleotides: TGTGCCAGCAGCTCCCCCGGTGCAGAAGGCTTCCACGAGCAGTACTTC. The encoded protein is CASSSPGAEGFHEQYF. The rearrangement joins TRBV3-1 to TRBJ2-7; D not resolved. Trimming took 5 bases from V and 5 from J, leaving 22 bases between them. The germline gives CDR1 LGHDT, CDR2 YNNKEL (reference sequence). The CDR3 consists of 16 residues.

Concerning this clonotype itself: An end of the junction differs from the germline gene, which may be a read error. CDR3 amino acids: CASSWPGLANAGELFF. For the CDR3, the DNA is TGTGCCAGCAGCTGGCCGGGACTAGCGAACGCCGGGGAGCTGTTTTTT. The chain uses TRBV7-6 and TRBJ2-2; 10 positions agree with TRBD2. The CDR3 runs to 16 residues. CDR1 is SGHVS and CDR2 is FNYEAQ in the germline V gene.